The 24 T cell receptor beta chains reported below all come from one sample, sequenced in a study of blood T cell repertoires in COVID-19. Assay used: immunoSEQ multiplex PCR; TCRdb lists only in-frame clones, some missing. The sample has about 89,000 clones, approximately 84% seen once. Sequencing was performed on peripheral blood. These receptors came from a woman of 80 years or more with acute or convalescent COVID-19.

In its sample, this clone was seen a few times. This chain joins TRBV30 and TRBJ1-5, with a possible D match to TRBD1 (6 bases). The CDR3 covers 15 residues. Germline lookup yields CDR1 GTSNPN and CDR2 SVGIG (reference sequence). Between the trimmed V and J ends, which lost 5 bases and 9 bases, there was a span of 23 bases. This CDR3 is CAWCETERLGGPQHF. As DNA, the CDR3 is TGTGCCTGGTGCGAGACAGAACGGCTAGGGGGGCCCCAGCATTTT.

J is TRBJ1-5 and V is TRBV7-2; D remains unclear. The germline V gene encodes CDR1 SGHTA and CDR2 FQGNSA. Trimming removed 2 bases from V and 6 bases from J, with 8 bases in between. The CDR3 runs to 13 residues. The CDR3 reads CASSLRGGQPQHF. The CDR3 coding sequence is TGTGCCAGCAGCTTACGGGGTGGTCAGCCCCAGCATTTT.

V and J are TRBV5-6 and TRBJ1-2; 11 bases align to TRBD1. This CDR3 has 17 residues. Trimming at V came to 4 bases and at J to 2 bases, leaving 10 bases not matched to a gene. Germline values: CDR1 SGHDT, CDR2 YYEEEE. The CDR3 sequence: CASSPGTGGMKNYGYTF. The DNA of the CDR3 is TGTGCCAGCAGCCCAGGGACAGGGGGTATGAAGAACTATGGCTACACCTTC.

This chain uses TRBV10-3 with TRBJ1-4, with 12 bases lining up with TRBD1. V shed 3 bases, J shed 8 bases, and the junction held 10 bases outside the gene matches. The length of the CDR3 is 17 residues. Germline CDR1 is ENHRY and CDR2 is SYGVKD. CDR3 nucleotides: TGTGCCATCAGTGACTGGGACAGGGGGCGCAACACGGAAAAACTGTTTTTT. Its protein product is CAISDWDRGRNTEKLFF.

V is TRBV20-1 and J is TRBJ1-1; D remains unclear. The CDR3 consists of 11 residues. V lost 6 bases and J 1 base, leaving 6 bases between the germline ends. Per germline, CDR1 DFQATT and CDR2 SNEGSKA (reference sequence). The CDR3 loop reads CSANWNTEAFF. CDR3 DNA sequence: TGCAGTGCCAATTGGAACACTGAAGCTTTCTTT.

V is TRBV6-2 or TRBV6-3 and J is TRBJ2-3; 15 bases align to TRBD2. After removal of 0 bases from V and 3 bases from J, the junction contained 4 bases not matched to a gene. CDR1 and CDR2 from the germline V gene are MNHEY and SVGEGT. The CDR3 totals 18 residues. The CDR3 region has the DNA TGTGCCAGCAGTTACTCGACGGGACTAGCGGGGGGAACAGATACGCAGTATTTT. Its protein is CASSYSTGLAGGTDTQYF.

The chain recombines TRBV29-1 with TRBJ2-5; 7 nucleotides align to TRBD2. V was clipped by 5 bases and J by 5 bases; unmatched bases: 11. The CDR3 runs 14 residues. Germline CDR1 is SQVTM and CDR2 is ANQGSEA. In DNA form, the CDR3 reads TGCAGCGTTTTCAAACGGGGAGGGGCCGAGACCCAGTACTTC. Translated: CSVFKRGGAETQYF.

The chain is built from TRBV10-3 and TRBJ2-1, with 10 bases that match TRBD1. Per the germline V gene, CDR1 is ENHRY and CDR2 is SYGVKD. This CDR3 region has 16 residues. With 4 bases clipped from V and 8 bases from J, the junction kept 11 bases outside the gene matches. The CDR3, as DNA: TGTGCCATCAGTGGTTTGGGGACAGGGGTTACTGATGAGCAGTTCTTC. Its translation is CAISGLGTGVTDEQFF.

The V gene is TRBV6-1, the J gene TRBJ1-3, with TRBD1 as a possible D gene (6 bases). Germline V CDR1 and CDR2: MNHNS, SASEGT. The V end lost 3 bases, the J end lost 9 bases, and 27 bases lay between the germline ends. The CDR3 is made up of 18 amino acids. The CDR3 spells CASSERGHGSLGVRTIYF. The DNA for the CDR3 is TGTGCCAGCAGTGAGCGGGGGCACGGGTCCCTCGGAGTGCGCACCATATATTTT.

The V call is TRBV18, the J call TRBJ2-2; 8 bases are shared with TRBD1. Germline loops: CDR1 KGHSH, CDR2 LQKENI. V lost 3 bases, J lost 2 bases, and 2 bases stayed unmatched. The CDR3 sequence is 15 residues long. The CDR3 DNA reads as TGTGCCAGCTCACCTCAGGGGGCCAACACCGGGGAGCTGTTTTTT. Translating it yields CASSPQGANTGELFF.

The sample holds one count of this clone. The rearrangement uses TRBV4-1 and TRBJ2-5; D not resolved. Trimming shortened V by 0 bases and J by 6 bases, and 11 bases separated the two germline ends. The CDR3 extends over 14 amino acids. Germline assignment: CDR1 MGHRA and CDR2 YSYEKL. Here the CDR3 reads CASSQEGLAKTQYF. The CDR3 nucleotides read TGCGCCAGCAGCCAAGAGGGCCTCGCCAAGACCCAGTACTTC.

The chain recombines TRBV27 with TRBJ1-3, with 7 nucleotides matching TRBD1. Germline CDR1 and CDR2: MNHEY and SMNVEV (reference sequence). The CDR3 has 15 residues. J was trimmed by 0 bases and V by 9 bases; bases with no gene match: 8. The CDR3 DNA follows: TGTGCCAGAGGGACAGCCCATTACTCTGGAAACACCATATATTTT. Translated: CARGTAHYSGNTIYF.

The V gene is TRBV2, the J gene TRBJ2-5; a weak D match, TRBD2 (5 bases). V was shortened by 7 bases and J by 5 bases, with 17 bases between the two germline ends. The CDR3 loop spans 14 amino acids. CDR1 is SNHLY and CDR2 is FYNNEI in the germline V gene. CDR3 nucleotide sequence: TGTGCCAGCACCCTAGGACTCTCGGGGGAGACCCAGTACTTC. Residues: CASTLGLSGETQYF.

The chain employs TRBV2 and TRBJ1-6, with D uncertain. The V end was cut by 8 bases, the J end by 5 bases, with 7 bases between. The germline CDR1 and CDR2 sequences are SNHLY and FYNNEI. The CDR3 covers 12 residues. CDR3 residues: CASVQNNSPLHF. CDR3 coding DNA: TGTGCCAGCGTGCAGAATAATTCACCCCTCCACTTT.

This clone showed up just a few times. V gene TRBV18 combines with J gene TRBJ1-5; D may be TRBD1 (5 bases). V was cut by 4 bases and J by 1 base, with 11 bases left in between. CDR3 size: 15 residues. Germline values: CDR1 KGHSH, CDR2 LQKENI. For the CDR3, the DNA is TGTGCCAGCTCACGCGAAGACAGAAGCAATCAGCCCCAGCATTTT. Translation gives CASSREDRSNQPQHF. The full variable domain, in which reference TRBV18 and TRBJ1-5 provide the parts outside the CDR3, is NAGVMQNPRHLVRRRGQEARLRCSPMKGHSHVYWYRQLPEEGLKFMVYLQKENIIDESGMPKERFSAEFPKEGPSILRIQQVVRGDSAAYFCASSREDRSNQPQHFGDGTRLSIL.

This chain uses TRBV6-6 with TRBJ2-3, with TRBD1 as a possible D gene (6 bases). This CDR3 is 11 amino acids long. V dropped 7 bases and J dropped 11 bases, with 13 bases sitting between them. Looked up from germline, CDR1 is MNHNY and CDR2 is SVGAGI (reference sequence). The DNA for the CDR3 is TGTGCCAGCACTGGACAGTTTATGCAGTATTTT. This gives the protein CASTGQFMQYF.

The chain has TRBV5-1 and TRBJ1-6; D is possibly TRBD1 (5 bases). The CDR3 covers 16 residues. Trimming shortened V by 0 bases and J by 10 bases, and 17 bases separated the two germline ends. Per the germline V gene, CDR1 is SGHRS and CDR2 is YFSETQ. The CDR3 DNA is TGCGCCAGCAGCTTGGGTCGGGGGGATGATGGATCACCCCTCCACTTT. Its protein product is CASSLGRGDDGSPLHF.

The chain links TRBV11-2 to TRBJ1-5; D gene unclear. V was trimmed by 0 bases and J by 3 bases, leaving 3 bases between them. CDR3 size: 13 residues. Per the germline V gene, CDR1 is SGHAT and CDR2 is FQNNGV. CDR3 nucleotides: TGTGCCAGCAGCTTAGATCTCAATCAGCCCCAGCATTTT. Its protein product is CASSLDLNQPQHF. The variable domain in full, completed from reference TRBV11-2 and TRBJ1-5, reads EAGVAQSPRYKIIEKRQSVAFWCNPISGHATLYWYQQILGQGPKLLIQFQNNGVVDDSQLPKDRFSAERLKGVDSTLKIQPAKLEDSAVYLCASSLDLNQPQHFGDGTRLSIL.

The rearrangement joins TRBV28 to TRBJ1-5, with TRBD1 as a possible D gene (5 bases). V was cut by 5 bases and J by 4 bases, with 21 bases left in between. Germline CDR1 and CDR2: MDHEN and SYDVKM. The CDR3 is 17 residues long. This CDR3 reads CASSVPPSGGGNQPQHF. CDR3 nucleotides: TGTGCCAGCAGTGTACCACCGTCCGGGGGGGGGAATCAGCCCCAGCATTTT.

The chain couples TRBV6-5 to TRBJ1-1; weak D call: TRBD1 (5 bases). Germline CDR1 and CDR2: MNHEY and SVGAGI. With 2 bases removed from V and 11 bases from J, the gap between germline ends came to 12 bases. This CDR3 is 12 amino acids long. CDR3 region: CASSYGSGPAFF. The CDR3 DNA sequence: TGTGCCAGCAGTTACGGTTCAGGGCCGGCTTTCTTT.

V usage is TRBV3-1 (or the pseudogene TRBV3-2) and J usage is TRBJ1-1; a weak D match, TRBD1 (5 bases). CDR3 length: 12 residues. CDR1 is LGHDT, CDR2 YNNKEL, per germline (reference sequence). Trimming removed 3 bases from V and 5 bases from J, with 7 bases in between. The CDR3 DNA follows: TGTGCCAGCAGCCAGGGGGGGACTGAAGCTTTCTTT. It specifies CASSQGGTEAFF.

The rearrangement links TRBV7-2 to TRBJ2-7, with 7 bases lining up with TRBD2. The J segment lost 0 bases and the V segment lost 5 bases, leaving 4 bases of the junction unmatched. Per germline, CDR1 SGHTA and CDR2 FQGNSA. The CDR3 spans 14 residues. The CDR3 loop reads CASSPGGISYEQYF. In DNA, the CDR3 is TGTGCCAGCAGCCCCGGGGGGATCTCCTACGAGCAGTACTTC. The full variable domain, in which reference TRBV7-2 and TRBJ2-7 provide the parts outside the CDR3, is GAGVSQSPSNKVTEKGKDVELRCDPISGHTALYWYRQSLGQGLEFLIYFQGNSAPDKSGLPSDRFSAERTGGSVSTLTIQRTQQEDSAVYLCASSPGGISYEQYFGPGTRLTVT.

The V and J genes are TRBV7-9 and TRBJ1-4; D unclear. CDR1 and CDR2 from the germline V gene are SEHNR and FQNEAQ (reference sequence). V was cut by 10 bases and J by 8 bases, with 14 bases left in between. This CDR3 region has 12 residues. CDR3 amino acids: CATDLRREKLFF. The CDR3 DNA sequence: TGTGCCACCGATCTAAGGCGGGAAAAACTGTTTTTT.

This sequence joins TRBV12-3 or TRBV12-4 and TRBJ1-1; 8 bases map to TRBD1. The trim removed 5 bases at V and 11 bases at J, leaving 4 bases unmatched. This CDR3 region has 11 residues. In DNA, the CDR3 is TGTGCCAGCAGTCGGGGACAGGCCGCTTTCTTT. Translated, it gives CASSRGQAAFF.